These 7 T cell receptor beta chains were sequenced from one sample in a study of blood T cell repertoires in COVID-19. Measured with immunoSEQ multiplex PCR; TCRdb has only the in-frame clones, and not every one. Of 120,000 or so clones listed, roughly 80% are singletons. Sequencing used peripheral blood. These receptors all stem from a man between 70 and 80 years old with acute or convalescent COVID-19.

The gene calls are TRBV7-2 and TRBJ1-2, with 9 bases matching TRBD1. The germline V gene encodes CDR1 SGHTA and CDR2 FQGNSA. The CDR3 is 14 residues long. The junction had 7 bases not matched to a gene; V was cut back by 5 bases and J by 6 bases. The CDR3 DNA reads TGTGCCAGCAGCGCCCGACAGGGGGTCGATGGCTACACCTTC. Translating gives CASSARQGVDGYTF.

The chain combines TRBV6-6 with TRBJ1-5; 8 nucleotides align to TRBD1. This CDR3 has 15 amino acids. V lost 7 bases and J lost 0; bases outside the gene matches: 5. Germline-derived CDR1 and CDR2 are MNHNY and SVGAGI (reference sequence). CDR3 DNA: TGTGCCAGCACCCAACAGGGGGGTAGCAATCAGCCCCAGCATTTT. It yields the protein CASTQQGGSNQPQHF.

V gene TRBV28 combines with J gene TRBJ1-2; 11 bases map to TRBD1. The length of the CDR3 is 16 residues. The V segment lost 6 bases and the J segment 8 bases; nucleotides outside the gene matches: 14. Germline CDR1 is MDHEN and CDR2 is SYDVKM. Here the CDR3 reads CASSSPPGQGEQGYTF. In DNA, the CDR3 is TGTGCCAGCAGCTCCCCACCGGGACAGGGGGAACAAGGCTACACCTTC.

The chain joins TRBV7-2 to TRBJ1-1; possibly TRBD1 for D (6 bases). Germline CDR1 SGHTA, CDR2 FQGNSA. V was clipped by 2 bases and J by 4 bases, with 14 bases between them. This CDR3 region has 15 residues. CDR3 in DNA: TGTGCCAGCAGCTTAAAAGCGGGGGGCGGCACTGAAGCTTTCTTT. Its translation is CASSLKAGGGTEAFF.

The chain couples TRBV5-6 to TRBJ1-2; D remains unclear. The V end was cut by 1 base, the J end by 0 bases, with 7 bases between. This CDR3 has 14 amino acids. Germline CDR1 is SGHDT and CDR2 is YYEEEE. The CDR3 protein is CASSLRVTNYGYTF. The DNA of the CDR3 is TGTGCCAGCAGCTTGCGAGTAACTAACTATGGCTACACCTTC.

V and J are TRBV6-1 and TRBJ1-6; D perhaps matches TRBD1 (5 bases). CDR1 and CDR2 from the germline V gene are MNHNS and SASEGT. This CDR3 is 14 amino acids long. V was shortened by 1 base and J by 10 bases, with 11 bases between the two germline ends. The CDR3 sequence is CASSEVEGRSPLHF. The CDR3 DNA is TGTGCCAGCAGTGAAGTCGAGGGGAGGTCACCCCTCCACTTT.

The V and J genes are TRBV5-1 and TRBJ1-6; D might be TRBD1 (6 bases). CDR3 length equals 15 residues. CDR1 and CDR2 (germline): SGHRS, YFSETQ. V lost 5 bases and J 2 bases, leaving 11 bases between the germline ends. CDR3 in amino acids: CASRDRDTYNSPLHF. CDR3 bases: TGCGCCAGCAGAGACCGGGACACCTATAATTCACCCCTCCACTTT.